The entry below gives a single T cell receptor (beta chain) sequence along with its context. The data derive from a study of OX40 agonist ivuxolimab in advanced cancers. Background on the study: The treatment was a fully human IgG2 OX40 agonist, ivuxolimab.

The table came from immunoSEQ multiplex PCR; TCRdb's copy has only in-frame clones and leaves some out. Found here are tens of thousands of clones, 91% of them singletons; the top ten hold about 0.3%. The CDR3 consists of 14 residues. The germline V gene has CDR1 MNHEY and CDR2 SVGAGI. Trimming cost V 7 bases and J 4 bases; bases outside gene matches: 7. The V and J genes are TRBV6-5 and TRBJ2-1; 7 nucleotides align to TRBD1. The material sequenced was CD4+ or CD8+ T cells sorted from blood, taken in a trial of the OX40 agonist ivuxolimab. This clonotype was obtained from an adult with an advanced solid tumor such as melanoma, head and neck, liver or kidney cancer. CDR3 region: CASKGAPVYNEQFF. The CDR3 nucleotides read TGTGCCAGCAAGGGGGCCCCGGTATACAATGAGCAGTTCTTC.